This T cell receptor beta chain appears in the sequencing data of a study of response to subunit inactivated influenza vaccine. Study results and limitations: The authors offered the suggestion that each seasonal influenza vaccination recruits few new T cells.

TCRdb reprocessed the RT-PCR reads with MiXCR, giving one entry per CDR3 protein. Of 540,000 or so distinct CDR3 sequences in the sample, over 10% were seen once. As concerns this clonotype: What it binds is not known.

Trimming shortened V by 6 bases and J by 5 bases, and 14 bases separated the two germline ends. The CDR3 consists of 14 residues. CDR1 is ENHRY and CDR2 is SYGVKD in the germline V gene. Sequencing was performed on PBMCs from blood, taken 45 days after vaccination. The receptor was derived from a man in his fifties or sixties who received an inactivated influenza vaccine. The V and J genes are TRBV10-3 and TRBJ2-1; tentatively, D is TRBD2 (5 bases). CDR3 sequence (DNA): TGTGCCATCAGGGCCGTGGAGGTTCACAATGAGCAGTTCTTC. The encoded protein is CAIRAVEVHNEQFF.